Below, 14 T cell receptor beta chains from the same sample are listed, as sequenced in a study of blood T cell repertoires in COVID-19. TCRdb's copy holds only in-frame clones and misses some; the assay was immunoSEQ multiplex PCR. The table includes approximately 470,000 clones, around 90% detected once. The sample taken for sequencing was PBMCs or T cells enriched from blood (not recorded which). These receptors were taken from a woman between 18 and 29 years old who had recovered from COVID-19.

The chain uses TRBV4-2 and TRBJ1-2; perhaps TRBD1 as D (5 bases). The CDR3 length is 17 residues. Germline V gene lookup returns CDR1 LGHNA and CDR2 YNFKEQ. V lost 3 bases, J lost 8 bases, and 25 bases lay in between. The CDR3 reads CASSHPGGEGAFWGYTF. The CDR3 DNA is TGTGCCAGCAGCCATCCCGGGGGGGAAGGGGCTTTCTGGGGCTACACCTTC.

The V call is TRBV30, the J call TRBJ1-2; maybe TRBD1 (5 bases). The CDR3 has 13 amino acids. V was shortened by 0 bases and J by 8 bases, with 13 bases between the two germline ends. CDR1 is GTSNPN and CDR2 is SVGIG in the germline V gene (reference sequence). Written as DNA, the CDR3 is TGTGCCTGGAGTGTACGGGGGGATGGCGGCTACACCTTC. Translation gives CAWSVRGDGGYTF.

V and J are TRBV6-4 and TRBJ2-3, with 7 bases matching TRBD2. CDR3 length equals 14 residues. V trimming: 6 bases; J trimming: 2 bases; junction bases outside the gene matches: 5. Germline V gene sequence: CDR1 MRHNA, CDR2 SNTAGT. Here the CDR3 reads CASSATSFTDTQYF. The CDR3 coding sequence is TGTGCCAGCAGCGCGACTAGCTTCACAGATACGCAGTATTTT.

The chain carries TRBV6-5 and TRBJ1-2; D remains unclear. The V end lost 7 bases, the J end lost 0 bases, and 6 bases lay between the germline ends. This CDR3 comprises 12 residues. Germline V gene data show CDR1 as MNHEY and CDR2 as SVGAGI. The CDR3 DNA reads as TGTGCCAGCATGAGGACTAACTATGGCTACACCTTC. Protein sequence: CASMRTNYGYTF.

The genes are TRBV19 and TRBJ2-1; D is possibly TRBD1 (7 bases). The germline V and J ends were trimmed by 6 bases and 0 bases, with 18 bases remaining between them. The germline V gene encodes CDR1 LNHDA and CDR2 SQIVND (reference sequence). CDR3 length equals 17 residues. The chain's CDR3 is CASRRDSDFSSYNEQFF. The CDR3 DNA follows: TGTGCCAGTAGGCGGGACAGCGACTTTAGCTCCTACAATGAGCAGTTCTTC.

The table lists this clone with a count of one. This chain links TRBV12-5 with TRBJ2-5; TRBD1 is a possible D gene (5 bases). V was clipped by 3 bases and J by 4 bases, with 15 bases between them. The CDR3 has 15 amino acids. Germline lookup yields CDR1 LGHNT and CDR2 FRNRAP. The CDR3 sequence: CASGFRGSGGETQYF. The CDR3, as DNA: TGTGCTAGTGGTTTTAGGGGAAGTGGCGGAGAGACCCAGTACTTC.

A few counts support this clone. The CDR3 bases are TGTGCCAGCAGACGTGGGGGGTCCACCGCGCCCTATGGCTACACCTTC. It yields the protein CASRRGGSTAPYGYTF. This chain joins TRBV28 and TRBJ1-2; perhaps TRBD1 as D (5 bases). The V end lost 6 bases, the J end lost 4 bases, and 21 bases lay between the germline ends. Germline values: CDR1 MDHEN, CDR2 SYDVKM. This CDR3 has 16 residues.

The J gene is TRBJ2-7, the V gene TRBV9; perhaps TRBD2 as D (6 bases). Germline V gene sequence: CDR1 SGDLS, CDR2 YYNGEE. This CDR3 is 14 amino acids long. V lost 3 bases to trimming and J lost 5 bases, with 15 bases between them. CDR3 loop: CASSGMTSNDEQYF. In DNA form, the CDR3 reads TGTGCCAGCAGCGGGATGACTAGTAACGACGAGCAGTACTTC.

Worth noting for this clone: The identical CDR3 is also encoded by other nucleotide sequences in the sample. The V and J genes are TRBV4-1 and TRBJ2-7, with 7 nucleotides matching TRBD1. J lost 1 base, V lost 1 base, and 4 bases had no gene match. The CDR3 loop spans 15 amino acids. CDR1 MGHRA and CDR2 YSYEKL come from the germline V gene. The CDR3 sequence: CASSQGGGKSYEQYF. CDR3 nucleotides: TGCGCCAGCAGCCAAGGAGGGGGCAAGTCCTACGAGCAGTACTTC.

The chain links TRBV2 to TRBJ1-5, with 7 bases identical to TRBD1. V dropped 7 bases and J dropped 7; count of bases not matched to a gene: 10. This CDR3 comprises 14 residues. CDR1 and CDR2 from the germline V gene are SNHLY and FYNNEI. The CDR3 spells CASTLDRVEQPQHF. The CDR3 region has the DNA TGTGCCAGCACCTTAGACAGGGTCGAACAGCCCCAGCATTTT.

The chain has TRBV29-1 and TRBJ2-7; 7 bases are a match to TRBD1. The CDR3 consists of 12 residues. From germline, CDR1 is SQVTM and CDR2 ANQGSEA. V gave up 4 bases and J gave up 9 bases; unmatched junction bases: 9. The CDR3 is CSVGTGVVGQYF. The CDR3 DNA reads as TGCAGCGTTGGGACAGGCGTCGTGGGGCAGTACTTC.

CDR3 residues: CASSDLDEQYF. Written as DNA, the CDR3 is TGTGCCAGCAGTGATCTCGACGAGCAGTACTTC. The J gene is TRBJ2-7, the V gene TRBV2; D is unresolved. Germline loops: CDR1 SNHLY, CDR2 FYNNEI. This CDR3 has 11 residues. The V end was cut by 3 bases, the J end by 5 bases, with 5 bases between.

The chain joins TRBV18 to TRBJ2-7, with 8 bases identical to TRBD2. Germline CDR1 KGHSH, CDR2 LQKENI. This CDR3 comprises 15 residues. Trimming removed 3 bases from V and 5 bases from J; junction bases left unmatched: 9. The CDR3: CASSPGGAGLHEQYF. DNA of the CDR3: TGTGCCAGCTCACCCGGGGGGGCAGGGCTCCACGAGCAGTACTTC. Looking up the rest from reference TRBV18 and TRBJ2-7 gives the full variable domain: NAGVMQNPRHLVRRRGQEARLRCSPMKGHSHVYWYRQLPEEGLKFMVYLQKENIIDESGMPKERFSAEFPKEGPSILRIQQVVRGDSAAYFCASSPGGAGLHEQYFGPGTRLTVT.

This clone was recorded a few times. The rearrangement links TRBV3-1 (or the pseudogene TRBV3-2) to TRBJ1-1; a weak D match, TRBD1 (5 bases). The V end was cut by 1 base, the J end by 2 bases, with 14 bases between. There are 16 residues in the CDR3. Germline V gene sequence: CDR1 LGHDT, CDR2 YNNKEL (reference sequence). CDR3 loop: CASSQVGAGTNTEAFF. The CDR3 nucleotides are TGTGCCAGCAGCCAAGTTGGGGCAGGCACAAACACTGAAGCTTTCTTT.